Listed here is a single TCR beta chain. The target of this receptor is not known. No base quality information exists; no much larger clone differs at one position. Peripheral blood CD8+ and CD4+ T cells from healthy donors, Susac syndrome patients and multiple sclerosis patients were profiled by high-throughput TCR beta sequencing. The Susac syndrome patients fulfilled recently defined diagnostic criteria for either definite or probable disease. CD8+ TEMRA cells were enriched by FACS, while bulk CD8+ and CD4+ T cells were purified by magnetic negative isolation. Blood was drawn into EDTA tubes, processed within 24 hours, and PBMCs were isolated by density gradient centrifugation. PBMCs intended for TCR sequencing were frozen in liquid nitrogen and were later thawed in a 37 degrees C water bath. The sorted or isolated CD4+, CD8+ and CD8+ TEMRA cells had a purity of 90% or higher. These data are taken from a study of CD8 T cells in Susac syndrome (dated by TCRdb to about 2019). As for the study more broadly: Among the sequenced Susac syndrome patients, six had clinically active disease and roughly 8 were in clinical remission. At blood withdrawal, Susac syndrome patients were either therapy-naive, taking corticosteroids (in some cases with IVIg as well), or taking IVIg alone. The study used repertoire sequencing to test whether antigen drove CD8+ T cell activation and differentiation in Susac syndrome.

As encoded in the germline V gene, CDR1 is SQVTM while CDR2 is ANQGSEA. The V and J ends are trimmed by 4 bases and 4 bases, leaving 10 bases between them. The CDR3 spans 12 residues, from the cysteine through the phenylalanine. Only the CDR3 region is kept as DNA, spanning 36 bases read in frame from base 1. RNA was extracted using the RNeasy kit, and about 0.45 to 1 ug of the RNA was reverse transcribed with random hexamers. The immunoSEQ multiplex PCR assay, covering 54 Vbeta and 13 Jbeta segments, was used to amplify TCR beta CDR3 regions. PCR amplification bias was corrected using a synthetic template baseline for primer optimization and computational correction. Per the source publication's procedure: Only productive sequences were kept, with reads annotated to V, D and J genes according to IMGT and analyzed in immunoSEQ Analyzer. Clonality was computed as one minus Shannon entropy normalized by log2 of the number of productive unique sequences. For each patient and control, public and private clones were evaluated among the 100 most prevalent clones. A clone was defined as Susac-specific if it was absent from the healthy and MS cohorts, from 1052 published viral clones and from other ImmuneACCESS disease sequences. Clones were called with MiXCR by TCRdb after fastp trimmed the public reads at Q25, and only in-frame beta chains were retained. For every CDR3 protein sequence, its rows merge into one entry that carries the most common genes and DNA. TCRdb's processing, not the study's, gives the V and J calls here. The sample table shows approximately 180,000 distinct CDR3 sequences, and around 94% are seen once. Together, the top ten hold 0.099% of the sample.

What the authors observed across the whole study: The number of individuals in the TCR sequencing and HLA analysis was acknowledged as relatively small. No clonal expansion was detected in the CD4+ T cell repertoire of Susac syndrome patients.

The sequenced sample consisted of CD4+ T cells from PBMCs. The TCR sequence derives from a human donor with Susac syndrome. The chain is assembled from TRBV29-1 and TRBJ1-1, with the D gene call left open. The CDR3 sequence is CSVVPRSTEAFF. The nucleotides read TGCAGCGTTGTACCCAGGAGCACTGAAGCTTTCTTT. With the rest looked up from the reference TRBV29-1 and TRBJ1-1 genes rather than sequenced, the full variable domain is SAVISQKPSRDICQRGTSLTIQCQVDSQVTMMFWYRQQPGQSLTLIATANQGSEATYESGFVIDKFPISRPNLTFSTLTVSNMSPEDSSIYLCSVVPRSTEAFFGQGTRLTVV.